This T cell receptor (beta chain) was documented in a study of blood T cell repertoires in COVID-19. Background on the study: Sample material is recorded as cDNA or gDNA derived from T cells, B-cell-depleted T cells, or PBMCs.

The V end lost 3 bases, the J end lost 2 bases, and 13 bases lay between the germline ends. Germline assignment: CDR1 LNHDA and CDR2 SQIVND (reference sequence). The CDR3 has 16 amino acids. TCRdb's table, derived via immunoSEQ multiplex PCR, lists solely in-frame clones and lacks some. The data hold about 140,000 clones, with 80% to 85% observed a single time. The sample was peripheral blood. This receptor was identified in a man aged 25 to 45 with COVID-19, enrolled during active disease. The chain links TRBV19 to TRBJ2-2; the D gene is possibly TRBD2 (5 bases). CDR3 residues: CASSIGSSPNTGELFF. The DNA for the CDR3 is TGTGCCAGTAGTATTGGGTCTAGCCCTAACACCGGGGAGCTGTTTTTT. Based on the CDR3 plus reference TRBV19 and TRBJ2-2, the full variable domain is DGGITQSPKYLFRKEGQNVTLSCEQNLNHDAMYWYRQDPGQGLRLIYYSQIVNDFQKGDIAEGYSVSREKKESFPLTVTSAQKNPTAFYLCASSIGSSPNTGELFFGEGSRLTVL.